This record concerns one TCR beta chain sequence. The data are from a study of technical replicates of blood from a few donors. The repertoire was sequenced with immunoSEQ multiplex PCR; TCRdb's copy has only in-frame clones and lacks some. The table lists around 80,000 clones, approximately 91% of them singletons. Sequenced input: T cells isolated from PBMCs. The source is a human donor in good health.

The CDR3 here is CASISGRFDNEQFF. The CDR3 bases are TGTGCCAGTATTAGCGGGAGGTTCGACAATGAGCAGTTCTTC. The gene calls are TRBV19 and TRBJ2-1, with 10 bases identical to TRBD2. J was trimmed by 5 bases and V by 7 bases; bases with no gene match: 5. Germline V CDR1 and CDR2: LNHDA, SQIVND (reference sequence). This CDR3 has 14 amino acids.